This is a list of T cell receptor beta chains from one sample in a study of identical twins. Via MiXCR, TCRdb re-called the 5' RACE reads, giving one row per CDR3 protein. The repertoire holds some 790,000 distinct CDR3 sequences, roughly 18% seen once, with about 12% in the top ten. The sample was also reused in another study, on T cells expressing NK-cell markers.

The sequenced sample consisted of PBMCs. The receptors were gathered from a woman under 30 in good health. Both conserved end residues are part of each CDR3. D genes are given only for firm matches. Only part of the rows carry a size: once, few, many, or a class if the clone is expanded.

CDR3 length: 14; V gene: TRBV3-1; D gene: NA; J gene: TRBJ1-2; clone size: few; CDR3 protein: CASSSSRGWNGYTF; CDR3 DNA: TGTGCCAGCAGCTCCAGTCGGGGATGGAATGGCTACACCTTC
CDR3 length: 15; V gene: TRBV7-2; D gene: NA; J gene: TRBJ2-7; clone size: NA; CDR3 protein: CASSTGRGRTHEQYF; CDR3 DNA: TGTGCCAGCAGCACCGGCAGGGGTAGGACTCACGAGCAGTACTTC
CDR3 length: 15; V gene: TRBV24-1; D gene: NA; J gene: TRBJ2-1; clone size: few; CDR3 protein: CATSGGGAKDNEQFF; CDR3 DNA: TGTGCCACCAGTGGTGGGGGCGCGAAGGACAATGAGCAGTTCTTC
CDR3 length: 17; V gene: TRBV9; D gene: NA; J gene: TRBJ2-7; clone size: few; CDR3 protein: CASSPRHWPAGSGEQYF; CDR3 DNA: TGTGCCAGCAGCCCTCGCCATTGGCCGGCGGGATCGGGCGAGCAGTACTTC
CDR3 length: 15; V gene: TRBV20-1; D gene: TRBD2; J gene: TRBJ2-3; clone size: NA; CDR3 protein: CSASEREGRGDTQYF; CDR3 DNA: TGCAGTGCTTCAGAGCGGGAGGGCCGTGGAGATACGCAGTATTTT
CDR3 length: 16; V gene: TRBV11-2; D gene: TRBD1; J gene: TRBJ1-1; clone size: NA; CDR3 protein: CASSSQGGRGRPEAFF; CDR3 DNA: TGTGCCAGCAGCTCACAAGGGGGAAGGGGGCGGCCTGAAGCTTTCTTT
CDR3 length: 15; V gene: TRBV18; D gene: TRBD1; J gene: TRBJ2-7; clone size: few; CDR3 protein: CASSPTSTGNYEQYF; CDR3 DNA: TGTGCCAGCTCACCAACTTCGACAGGGAACTACGAGCAGTACTTC
CDR3 length: 17; V gene: TRBV7-2; D gene: TRBD2; J gene: TRBJ2-7; clone size: few; CDR3 protein: CASSLAPGLAGGYEQYF; CDR3 DNA: TGTGCCAGCAGCTTAGCCCCGGGACTAGCGGGAGGGTACGAGCAGTACTTC
CDR3 length: 14; V gene: TRBV6-1; D gene: TRBD1; J gene: TRBJ2-7; clone size: NA; CDR3 protein: CASSWGQGRYEQYF; CDR3 DNA: TGTGCCAGCTCGTGGGGACAGGGTCGTTACGAGCAGTACTTC
CDR3 length: 19; V gene: TRBV5-6; D gene: TRBD2; J gene: TRBJ2-1; clone size: NA; CDR3 protein: CASSPVLERTSGGPNEQFF; CDR3 DNA: TGTGCCAGCAGCCCCGTGTTGGAGAGGACTAGCGGGGGGCCCAATGAGCAGTTCTTC
CDR3 length: 12; V gene: TRBV12-3/TRBV12-4; D gene: NA; J gene: TRBJ2-7; clone size: many; CDR3 protein: CASSLDPYEQYF; CDR3 DNA: TGTGCCAGCAGCTTAGACCCCTACGAGCAGTACTTC
CDR3 length: 12; V gene: TRBV25-1; D gene: NA; J gene: TRBJ2-3; clone size: few; CDR3 protein: CASSEYADTQYF; CDR3 DNA: TGTGCCAGCAGTGAATACGCAGATACGCAGTATTTT
CDR3 length: 14; V gene: TRBV3-1; D gene: NA; J gene: TRBJ2-7; clone size: once; CDR3 protein: CASSQVTGIDEQYF; CDR3 DNA: TGTGCCAGCAGCCAAGTTACAGGGATTGACGAGCAGTACTTC
CDR3 length: 12; V gene: TRBV11-2; D gene: NA; J gene: TRBJ2-1; clone size: NA; CDR3 protein: CASSVPWNEQFF; CDR3 DNA: TGTGCCAGCAGCGTTCCCTGGAATGAGCAGTTCTTC
CDR3 length: 13; V gene: TRBV12-3/TRBV12-4; D gene: NA; J gene: TRBJ1-2; clone size: NA; CDR3 protein: CASSFGGAYGYTF; CDR3 DNA: TGTGCCAGCAGTTTCGGGGGCGCCTATGGCTACACCTTC
CDR3 length: 15; V gene: TRBV12-3/TRBV12-4; D gene: NA; J gene: TRBJ2-1; clone size: many; CDR3 protein: CASSPMGRGTNEQFF; CDR3 DNA: TGTGCCAGCAGTCCGATGGGGCGGGGTACGAATGAGCAGTTCTTC
CDR3 length: 17; V gene: TRBV5-1; D gene: TRBD2; J gene: TRBJ2-7; clone size: NA; CDR3 protein: CASSWTPSGASSYEQYF; CDR3 DNA: TGCGCCAGCAGCTGGACCCCTAGCGGGGCTAGCTCCTACGAGCAGTACTTC
CDR3 length: 13; V gene: TRBV12-3/TRBV12-4; D gene: TRBD1; J gene: TRBJ1-1; clone size: many; CDR3 protein: CASSLTGVTEAFF; CDR3 DNA: TGTGCCAGCAGTTTGACAGGGGTCACTGAAGCTTTCTTT
CDR3 length: 14; V gene: TRBV20-1; D gene: TRBD2; J gene: TRBJ2-1; clone size: few; CDR3 protein: CSASGRAGSNEQFF; CDR3 DNA: TGCAGTGCTAGCGGGAGGGCCGGGTCCAATGAGCAGTTCTTC
CDR3 length: 15; V gene: TRBV5-1; D gene: NA; J gene: TRBJ2-5; clone size: NA; CDR3 protein: CASSLAGLIQETQYF; CDR3 DNA: TGCGCCAGCAGCTTGGCCGGACTGATCCAAGAGACCCAGTACTTC
CDR3 length: 14; V gene: TRBV6-1; D gene: NA; J gene: TRBJ2-6; clone size: NA; CDR3 protein: CAVRAIAGANVLTF; CDR3 DNA: TGTGCCGTAAGGGCTATCGCTGGGGCCAACGTCCTGACTTTC
CDR3 length: 15; V gene: TRBV25-1; D gene: NA; J gene: TRBJ2-1; clone size: NA; CDR3 protein: CASSEGGAPYNEQFF; CDR3 DNA: TGTGCCAGCAGTGAAGGGGGGGCCCCCTACAATGAGCAGTTCTTC
CDR3 length: 14; V gene: TRBV12-3/TRBV12-4; D gene: NA; J gene: TRBJ2-1; clone size: NA; CDR3 protein: CASTPAASYNEQFF; CDR3 DNA: TGTGCCAGCACCCCGGCAGCATCCTACAATGAGCAGTTCTTC
CDR3 length: 13; V gene: TRBV10-3; D gene: TRBD1; J gene: TRBJ2-7; clone size: NA; CDR3 protein: CAISEQGDYEQYF; CDR3 DNA: TGTGCCATCAGCGAACAGGGGGACTACGAGCAGTACTTC
CDR3 length: 16; V gene: TRBV6-5; D gene: TRBD2; J gene: TRBJ2-1; clone size: NA; CDR3 protein: CASSYWSGSNPDEQFF; CDR3 DNA: TGTGCCAGCAGTTACTGGAGCGGGAGTAATCCGGATGAGCAGTTCTTC
CDR3 length: 15; V gene: TRBV28; D gene: NA; J gene: TRBJ2-1; clone size: NA; CDR3 protein: CASSSSLLTTREQFF; CDR3 DNA: TGTGCCAGCAGCTCCTCTCTCTTGACCACGCGGGAGCAGTTCTTC
CDR3 length: 13; V gene: TRBV29-1; D gene: NA; J gene: TRBJ2-7; clone size: few; CDR3 protein: CSVSGTSSYEQYF; CDR3 DNA: TGCAGCGTATCGGGAACTAGCTCCTACGAGCAGTACTTC
CDR3 length: 15; V gene: TRBV11-3; D gene: NA; J gene: TRBJ2-7; clone size: few; CDR3 protein: CASSLDDPTPYEQYF; CDR3 DNA: TGTGCCAGCAGCTTAGACGACCCTACACCCTACGAGCAGTACTTC
CDR3 length: 11; V gene: TRBV20-1; D gene: NA; J gene: TRBJ1-1; clone size: few; CDR3 protein: CSARDYFSAFF; CDR3 DNA: TGCAGTGCTAGAGATTACTTTTCGGCTTTCTTT
CDR3 length: 14; V gene: TRBV18; D gene: NA; J gene: TRBJ2-7; clone size: few; CDR3 protein: CASSPKDSRNEQYF; CDR3 DNA: TGTGCCAGCTCACCAAAGGACAGTAGGAACGAGCAGTACTTC
CDR3 length: 15; V gene: TRBV27; D gene: TRBD1; J gene: TRBJ1-6; clone size: NA; CDR3 protein: CASSFQSTGVSPLHF; CDR3 DNA: TGTGCCAGCAGCTTCCAGTCAACAGGGGTGTCACCCCTCCACTTT
CDR3 length: 13; V gene: TRBV12-3/TRBV12-4; D gene: NA; J gene: TRBJ1-1; clone size: NA; CDR3 protein: CASSLRGLTEAFF; CDR3 DNA: TGTGCCAGCAGTTTGAGGGGATTGACTGAAGCTTTCTTT
CDR3 length: 13; V gene: TRBV9; D gene: NA; J gene: TRBJ2-5; clone size: few; CDR3 protein: CASSRQMGETQYF; CDR3 DNA: TGTGCCAGCAGCAGACAGATGGGAGAGACCCAGTACTTC
CDR3 length: 14; V gene: TRBV12-3/TRBV12-4; D gene: NA; J gene: TRBJ1-1; clone size: few; CDR3 protein: CASSHRKVWTEAFF; CDR3 DNA: TGTGCCAGCAGTCACAGGAAGGTGTGGACTGAAGCTTTCTTT
CDR3 length: 15; V gene: TRBV6-5; D gene: TRBD2; J gene: TRBJ2-2; clone size: once; CDR3 protein: CASSYRSGSTGELFF; CDR3 DNA: TGTGCCAGCAGTTACAGGAGCGGGAGTACCGGGGAGCTGTTTTTT
CDR3 length: 14; V gene: TRBV29-1; D gene: TRBD2; J gene: TRBJ2-7; clone size: NA; CDR3 protein: CSAQAGGGSYEQYF; CDR3 DNA: TGCAGCGCACAGGCGGGCGGGGGCTCCTACGAGCAGTACTTC
CDR3 length: 16; V gene: TRBV29-1; D gene: NA; J gene: TRBJ2-2; clone size: NA; CDR3 protein: CSVPSRTWENTGELFF; CDR3 DNA: TGCAGCGTCCCTTCGCGGACCTGGGAGAACACCGGGGAGCTGTTTTTT
CDR3 length: 15; V gene: TRBV12-3/TRBV12-4; D gene: NA; J gene: TRBJ2-3; clone size: few; CDR3 protein: CASSYSAPRTDTQYF; CDR3 DNA: TGTGCCAGCAGTTACTCCGCTCCGCGCACAGATACGCAGTATTTT
CDR3 length: 12; V gene: TRBV20-1; D gene: NA; J gene: TRBJ1-2; clone size: few; CDR3 protein: CSARGQLGGYTF; CDR3 DNA: TGCAGTGCTAGGGGGCAGCTTGGGGGCTACACCTTC
CDR3 length: 12; V gene: TRBV10-3; D gene: TRBD1; J gene: TRBJ2-3; clone size: many; CDR3 protein: CAISSRDREKYF; CDR3 DNA: TGTGCCATCAGTTCCCGGGACAGGGAAAAGTATTTT
CDR3 length: 15; V gene: TRBV4-1; D gene: TRBD2; J gene: TRBJ2-1; clone size: once; CDR3 protein: CASSQEGRGFVEQFF; CDR3 DNA: TGCGCCAGCAGCCAAGAAGGGAGGGGCTTCGTTGAGCAGTTCTTC
CDR3 length: 13; V gene: TRBV6-2/TRBV6-3; D gene: NA; J gene: TRBJ2-7; clone size: many; CDR3 protein: CASSYLPTYEQYF; CDR3 DNA: TGTGCCAGCAGTTACCTGCCCACCTACGAGCAGTACTTC
CDR3 length: 12; V gene: TRBV4-1; D gene: NA; J gene: TRBJ2-1; clone size: few; CDR3 protein: CASSQDRWNQFF; CDR3 DNA: TGCGCCAGCAGCCAAGATCGCTGGAATCAGTTCTTC
CDR3 length: 15; V gene: TRBV11-2; D gene: NA; J gene: TRBJ2-5; clone size: NA; CDR3 protein: CASSASTGPEETQYF; CDR3 DNA: TGTGCCAGCAGCGCCTCCACAGGTCCGGAAGAGACCCAGTACTTC
CDR3 length: 12; V gene: TRBV15; D gene: NA; J gene: TRBJ2-3; clone size: few; CDR3 protein: CATSTNRDTQYF; CDR3 DNA: TGTGCCACCAGCACGAACAGGGATACGCAGTATTTT
CDR3 length: 14; V gene: TRBV6-5; D gene: NA; J gene: TRBJ1-1; clone size: few; CDR3 protein: CASSFSSRGREAFF; CDR3 DNA: TGTGCCAGCAGTTTCTCCTCCCGGGGTCGTGAAGCTTTCTTT
CDR3 length: 14; V gene: TRBV29-1; D gene: NA; J gene: TRBJ1-2; clone size: few; CDR3 protein: CSVEYGVQNYGYTF; CDR3 DNA: TGCAGCGTTGAATACGGTGTCCAGAACTATGGCTACACCTTC
CDR3 length: 14; V gene: TRBV25-1; D gene: NA; J gene: TRBJ2-7; clone size: NA; CDR3 protein: CASSEIGGPYEQYF; CDR3 DNA: TGTGCCAGCAGTGAAATTGGGGGTCCCTACGAGCAGTACTTC
CDR3 length: 14; V gene: TRBV11-2; D gene: NA; J gene: TRBJ2-2; clone size: few; CDR3 protein: CASSLWGWTGELFF; CDR3 DNA: TGTGCCAGCAGCTTATGGGGGTGGACCGGGGAGCTGTTTTTT
CDR3 length: 15; V gene: TRBV19; D gene: NA; J gene: TRBJ2-1; clone size: few; CDR3 protein: CASTSLWGMVDEQFF; CDR3 DNA: TGTGCCAGTACCTCCTTATGGGGCATGGTCGATGAGCAGTTCTTC
CDR3 length: 11; V gene: TRBV20-1; D gene: NA; J gene: TRBJ1-1; clone size: few; CDR3 protein: CSARELAEAFF; CDR3 DNA: TGCAGTGCTAGAGAACTTGCTGAAGCTTTCTTT
CDR3 length: 16; V gene: TRBV20-1; D gene: TRBD1; J gene: TRBJ1-1; clone size: NA; CDR3 protein: CSARDSTGGGDTEAFF; CDR3 DNA: TGCAGTGCTAGAGATTCGACAGGGGGCGGCGACACTGAAGCTTTCTTT
CDR3 length: 13; V gene: TRBV6-1; D gene: TRBD2; J gene: TRBJ2-5; clone size: few; CDR3 protein: CASSKLAKETQYF; CDR3 DNA: TGTGCCAGCAGTAAACTAGCGAAAGAGACCCAGTACTTC